This T cell receptor beta chain was captured in a study of early T cells in non-severe SARS-CoV-2 infection (dated by TCRdb to the early 2020s). General notes on the study: Because TCR sequencing relied on bulk RNA taken from unsorted whole blood, pairing of alpha and beta chains was not possible.

Set within a cohort of healthcare workers in London, UK, this nested case-control study involved weekly PCR testing of nasopharyngeal swabs along with blood sampling. Healthcare workers were recruited between 23 and 31 March 2020, during the week of the UK lockdown, and were followed weekly for up to roughly 15 weeks. What the study reported, not specific to this receptor: Matching against VDJdb was skewed toward anti-spike CD8 responses, likely underestimated virus-specific expansions, and missed private and CD4 specificities.

There are 18 amino acids in the CDR3, from cysteine to phenylalanine inclusive. Just the 54-base CDR3 DNA is kept, in frame starting at base 1. V is pared back by 0 bases and J by 0 bases, with 17 bases lying between the germline termini. CDR1 and CDR2, looked up from the germline V gene, are MGHRA and YSYEKL. The receptor library was made with 5' RACE. The sequencing machine was a NextSeq 500. The TCR library protocol attached unique molecular identifiers to individual cDNA molecules to correct for sequencing error and PCR bias. Sequencing covered both TCR alpha and beta chains, and within each sample the abundances of alpha and beta sequences were tightly co-correlated. Per the source publication's procedure: Decombinator V4 was used to annotate the V gene, J gene and CDR3 of the TCR sequences. TCRs were defined as expanded if a significant change between any two time points was detected under a Poisson model with p below 0.0001. TCR abundances were normalised to the total number of TCRs sequenced per sample and were expressed as counts per million. TRAV1-2 paired with TRAJ12, TRAJ20 or TRAJ33 defined MAIT TCRs, while TRAV10 paired with TRAJ18 defined iNKT TCRs. VDJdb, accessed 1 November 2021, was searched for CMV, EBV and SARS-CoV-2 annotated TCRs, with TCRs annotated for multiple antigens excluded. In TCRdb, the public reads were trimmed at Q25 with fastp and aligned with MiXCR, with productive beta chains retained. All rows with the same CDR3 protein become a single entry with the most common DNA and genes. The V and J calls here are based on TCRdb, not the publication. For this sample there are under 70,000 distinct CDR3 sequences; over 5% appear just once. The top ten clones comprise almost 7% of the sample.

Concerning this clonotype: The clone's antigen remains unknown. The input lacks base qualities; no much larger clone sits a single base away.

The chain is assembled from TRBV4-1 and TRBJ2-5; TRBD2 is possibly the D segment (5 matching bases). This clonotype originated in an adult who was a healthcare worker with PCR-confirmed SARS-CoV-2 infection or an uninfected control (not recorded which). The sequenced material came from whole blood. The DNA reads as follows: TGCGCCAGCAGCCAAGAAGGGAGAGTCACCTCTTACCAAGAGACCCAGTACTTC. This is translated as CASSQEGRVTSYQETQYF.